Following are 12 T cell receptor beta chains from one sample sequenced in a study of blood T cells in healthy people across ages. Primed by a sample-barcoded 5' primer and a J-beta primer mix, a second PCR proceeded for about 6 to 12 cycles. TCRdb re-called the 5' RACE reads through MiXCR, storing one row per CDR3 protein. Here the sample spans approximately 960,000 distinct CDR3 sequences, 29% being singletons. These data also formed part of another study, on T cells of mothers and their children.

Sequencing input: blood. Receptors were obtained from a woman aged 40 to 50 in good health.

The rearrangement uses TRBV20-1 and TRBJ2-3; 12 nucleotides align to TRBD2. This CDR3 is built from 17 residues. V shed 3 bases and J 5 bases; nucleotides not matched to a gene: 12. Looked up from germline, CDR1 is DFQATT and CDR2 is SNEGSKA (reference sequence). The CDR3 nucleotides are TGCAGTGCTAGTCAGGCGCTAGCGGGGGGGCGAGAAGATACGCAGTATTTT. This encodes CSASQALAGGREDTQYF.

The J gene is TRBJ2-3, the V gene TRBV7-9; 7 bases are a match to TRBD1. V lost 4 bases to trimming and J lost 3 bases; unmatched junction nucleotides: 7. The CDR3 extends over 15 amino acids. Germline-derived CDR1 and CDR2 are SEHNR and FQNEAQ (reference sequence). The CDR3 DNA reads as TGTGCCAGCAGCTCAGACAGGGTTCGGACAGATACGCAGTATTTT. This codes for CASSSDRVRTDTQYF.

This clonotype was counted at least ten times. This CDR3 is CASSPGGFYEQYF. DNA of the CDR3: TGTGCCAGCAGTCCAGGGGGTTTCTACGAGCAGTACTTC. This rearrangement joins TRBV19 to TRBJ2-7; 7 nucleotides match TRBD1. Looked up from germline, CDR1 is LNHDA and CDR2 is SQIVND (reference sequence). Trimming cost V 9 bases and J 3 bases; bases outside gene matches: 8. This CDR3 has 13 residues.

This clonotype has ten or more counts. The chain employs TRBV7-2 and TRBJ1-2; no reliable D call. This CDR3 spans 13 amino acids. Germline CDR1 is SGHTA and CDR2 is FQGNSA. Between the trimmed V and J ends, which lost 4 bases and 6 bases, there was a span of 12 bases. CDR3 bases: TGTGCCAGCAGCTCCCTTTCGGGGAATGGCTACACCTTC. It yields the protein CASSSLSGNGYTF.

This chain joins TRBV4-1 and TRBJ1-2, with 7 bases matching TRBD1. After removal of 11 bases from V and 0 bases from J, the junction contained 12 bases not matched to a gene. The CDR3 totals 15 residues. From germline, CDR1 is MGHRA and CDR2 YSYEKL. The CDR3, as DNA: TGCGCCGGCAACCAGGGGGGACAGACTAACTATGGCTACACCTTC. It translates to CAGNQGGQTNYGYTF.

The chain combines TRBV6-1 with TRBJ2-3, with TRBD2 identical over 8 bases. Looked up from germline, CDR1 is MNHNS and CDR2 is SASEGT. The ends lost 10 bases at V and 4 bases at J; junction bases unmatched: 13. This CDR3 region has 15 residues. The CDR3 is CATMEYGGASDTQYF. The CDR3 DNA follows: TGTGCCACCATGGAATACGGGGGGGCCTCAGATACGCAGTATTTT.

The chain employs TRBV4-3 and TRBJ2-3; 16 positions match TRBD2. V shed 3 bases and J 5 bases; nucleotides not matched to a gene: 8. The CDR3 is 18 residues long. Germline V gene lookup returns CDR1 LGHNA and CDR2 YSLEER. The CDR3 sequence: CASSQEGLAGGRRDTQYF. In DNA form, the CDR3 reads TGCGCCAGCAGCCAGGAGGGACTAGCGGGGGGGAGGCGAGATACGCAGTATTTT.

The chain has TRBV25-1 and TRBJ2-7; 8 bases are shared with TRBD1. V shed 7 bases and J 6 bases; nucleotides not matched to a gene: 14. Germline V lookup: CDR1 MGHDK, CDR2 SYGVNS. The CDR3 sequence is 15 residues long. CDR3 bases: TGTGCCAGCACTCTACAGGGGGTAGTAAGAGTCGAGCAGTACTTC. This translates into CASTLQGVVRVEQYF.

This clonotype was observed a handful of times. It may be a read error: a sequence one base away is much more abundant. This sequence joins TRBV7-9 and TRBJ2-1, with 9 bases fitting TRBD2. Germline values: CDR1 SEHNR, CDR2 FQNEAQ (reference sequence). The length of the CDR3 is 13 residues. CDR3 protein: CSSSLAGAHEQFF. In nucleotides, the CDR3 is TGTTCCAGCAGCTTAGCGGGGGCCCATGAGCAGTTCTTC.

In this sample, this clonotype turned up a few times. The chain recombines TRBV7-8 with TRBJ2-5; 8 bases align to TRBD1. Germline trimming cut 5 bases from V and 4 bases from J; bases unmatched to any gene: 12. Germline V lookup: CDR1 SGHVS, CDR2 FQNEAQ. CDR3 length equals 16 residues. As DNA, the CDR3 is TGTGCCAGCAGCCCAAAACTTGGACAGGGAGGAGAGACCCAGTACTTC. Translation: CASSPKLGQGGETQYF. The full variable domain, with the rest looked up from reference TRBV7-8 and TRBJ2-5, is GAGVSQSPRYKVAKRGQDVALRCDPISGHVSLFWYQQALGQGPEFLTYFQNEAQLDKSGLPSDRFFAERPEGSVSTLKIQRTQQEDSAVYLCASSPKLGQGGETQYFGPGTRLLVL.

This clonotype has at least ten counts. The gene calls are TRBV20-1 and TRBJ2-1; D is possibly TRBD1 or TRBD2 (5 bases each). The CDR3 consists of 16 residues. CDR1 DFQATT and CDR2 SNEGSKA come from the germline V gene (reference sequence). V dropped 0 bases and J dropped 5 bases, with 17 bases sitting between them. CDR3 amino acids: CSARDGGRGLDNEQFF. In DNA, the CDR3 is TGCAGTGCTAGAGATGGGGGACGCGGGCTCGACAATGAGCAGTTCTTC.

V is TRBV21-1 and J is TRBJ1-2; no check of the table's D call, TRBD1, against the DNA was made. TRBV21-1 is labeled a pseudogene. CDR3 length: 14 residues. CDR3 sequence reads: CASSIEGGLRGYTF. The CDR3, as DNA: TGTGCCAGCAGCATAGAAGGGGGCCTCCGTGGCTACACCTTC.